The rows below give T cell receptor beta chains drawn from one sample of a study of blood T cell repertoires in COVID-19. Method: immunoSEQ multiplex PCR; TCRdb's copy keeps in-frame clones and lacks some. The sample shows more than 150,000 clones, about 87% of them seen only once. Sequenced: peripheral blood. These receptors all come from a man in his forties with active or convalescent COVID-19. The CDR3 runs from the conserved cysteine through the conserved F or W. A D gene is named only where the DNA matches it firmly. Size is stated for part of the rows, as once, few or many counts, or as a class when the clone is expanded.

once,.,TRBV11-2,TRBJ1-1,CASSLGPTGKGTEAFF,TGTGCCAGCAGCTTAGGCCCCACAGGGAAGGGGACTGAAGCTTTCTTT
.,TRBD2,TRBV27,TRBJ2-2,CASSRIAGGPAGELFF,TGTGCCAGCAGTAGGATAGCGGGGGGGCCCGCCGGGGAGCTGTTTTTT
.,.,TRBV14,TRBJ1-2,CASSPRQLGGYTF,TGTGCCAGCAGCCCTAGACAGTTAGGAGGCTACACCTTC
.,.,TRBV13,TRBJ2-5,CASSGLAFGETQYF,TGTGCCAGCAGCGGCTTGGCCTTTGGAGAGACCCAGTACTTC
.,TRBD1,TRBV19,TRBJ1-4,CASSSRDRNEKLFF,TGTGCCAGTAGTTCTAGGGACAGGAATGAAAAACTGTTTTTT
.,.,TRBV5-5,TRBJ1-6,CASSLVSSYNSPLHF,TGTGCCAGCAGCTTGGTCAGCTCCTATAATTCACCCCTCCACTTT
.,.,TRBV5-6,TRBJ2-7,CASSFQSYEQYF,TGTGCCAGCAGCTTCCAATCCTACGAGCAGTACTTC
.,TRBD1,TRBV30,TRBJ2-2,CAWRVATPGGTGELFF,TGTGCCTGGAGGGTAGCAACCCCAGGGGGCACCGGGGAGCTGTTTTTT
.,TRBD1,TRBV2,TRBJ2-5,CASRRDRAQETQYF,TGTGCCAGCAGGCGAGACAGGGCCCAAGAGACCCAGTACTTC
.,TRBD1,TRBV7-9,TRBJ2-2,CASSLQGYTGELFF,TGTGCCAGCAGTTTACAGGGGTACACCGGGGAGCTGTTTTTT
.,TRBD1,TRBV15,TRBJ1-6,CATSRTGISPLHF,TGTGCCACCAGCCGGACAGGGATTTCACCCCTCCACTTT
once,TRBD2,TRBV29-1,TRBJ2-3,CSVDGGLAGTTDTQYF,TGCAGCGTTGATGGAGGACTAGCGGGGACCACAGATACGCAGTATTTT
.,.,TRBV5-8,TRBJ2-2,CASSLLSGNTGELFF,TGTGCCAGCAGCCTGCTTTCGGGGAACACCGGGGAGCTGTTTTTT
.,.,TRBV7-9,TRBJ1-2,CASSLVSGPYGYTF,TGTGCCAGCAGCTTAGTGAGCGGGCCCTATGGCTACACCTTC
.,.,TRBV3-1/TRBV3-2,TRBJ2-1,CASSQELSNEQFF,TGTGCCAGCAGCCAAGAGCTTAGCAATGAGCAGTTCTTC
.,.,TRBV15,TRBJ1-1,CATSRGGKNTEAFF,TGTGCCACCAGCAGAGGAGGGAAAAACACTGAAGCTTTCTTT
.,TRBD1,TRBV6-6,TRBJ1-1,CASSYRQGEAFF,TGTGCCAGCAGCTATAGACAGGGTGAAGCTTTCTTT
.,TRBD1,TRBV10-1,TRBJ1-6,CASSELSRDRDGNSPLHF,TGCGCCAGCAGTGAGTTGTCCCGGGACAGGGATGGGAATTCACCCCTCCACTTT
.,.,TRBV18,TRBJ2-3,CASSPGGGDTQYF,TGTGCCAGCTCACCTGGGGGCGGAGATACGCAGTATTTT
once,TRBD1,TRBV30,TRBJ2-1,CAWSVGQGYNEQFF,TGTGCCTGGAGTGTAGGACAGGGCTACAATGAGCAGTTCTTC
.,.,TRBV11-2,TRBJ1-6,CASSWERSGSPLHF,TGTGCCAGCAGCTGGGAGCGGTCGGGATCACCCCTCCACTTT
.,.,TRBV4-1,TRBJ2-1,CASSQDNLRRRRGSYNEQFF,TGCGCCAGCAGCCAAGATAATCTCCGACGACGAAGGGGCTCCTACAATGAGCAGTTCTTC
.,TRBD1,TRBV5-1,TRBJ2-1,CASSFGQGTLGEQFF,TGCGCCAGCAGCTTCGGACAGGGGACGTTGGGTGAGCAGTTCTTC
.,TRBD1,TRBV28,TRBJ2-1,CASRAGGWLNEQFF,TGTGCCAGCAGGGCAGGGGGCTGGCTGAATGAGCAGTTCTTC
.,TRBD2,TRBV3-1/TRBV3-2,TRBJ2-3,CASSQEGLAGGGTDTQYF,TGTGCCAGCAGCCAAGAAGGGCTAGCGGGGGGTGGCACAGATACGCAGTATTTT